This T cell receptor beta chain was identified in a study of T cells in Graves' hyperthyroidism and ophthalmopathy. The length of the CDR3 is 15 residues. Germline V lookup: CDR1 SGHVS, CDR2 FQNEAQ. V was trimmed by 2 bases and J by 8 bases, leaving 13 bases between them. Amplified TCR beta CDR3 regions came from RNA transcripts. Primed by the HTBI set, a first-round RT-PCR was run on the TCR CDR3. MiXCR, run by TCRdb on the multiplex PCR reads, gives a single entry per CDR3 protein. The repertoire has a few hundred thousand distinct CDR3 sequences, 46% of them found once; the top ten carry approximately 44%. At least ten counts were recorded for this clonotype. No antigen is known for it. General study findings and limits: Ophthalmopathy and stable hyperthyroidism were separated by a 13 V-J model.

The chain employs TRBV7-8 and TRBJ1-6; tentatively, D is TRBD1 (5 bases). Sample: peripheral blood or thyroid tissue (not recorded which). This clonotype originated in an adult woman with Graves' disease, either hyperthyroidism or ophthalmopathy (not recorded which). The CDR3 DNA is TGTGCCAGCAGCTTAACAGCAGGGAGGTATTCACCCCTCCACTTT. This sequence encodes CASSLTAGRYSPLHF.